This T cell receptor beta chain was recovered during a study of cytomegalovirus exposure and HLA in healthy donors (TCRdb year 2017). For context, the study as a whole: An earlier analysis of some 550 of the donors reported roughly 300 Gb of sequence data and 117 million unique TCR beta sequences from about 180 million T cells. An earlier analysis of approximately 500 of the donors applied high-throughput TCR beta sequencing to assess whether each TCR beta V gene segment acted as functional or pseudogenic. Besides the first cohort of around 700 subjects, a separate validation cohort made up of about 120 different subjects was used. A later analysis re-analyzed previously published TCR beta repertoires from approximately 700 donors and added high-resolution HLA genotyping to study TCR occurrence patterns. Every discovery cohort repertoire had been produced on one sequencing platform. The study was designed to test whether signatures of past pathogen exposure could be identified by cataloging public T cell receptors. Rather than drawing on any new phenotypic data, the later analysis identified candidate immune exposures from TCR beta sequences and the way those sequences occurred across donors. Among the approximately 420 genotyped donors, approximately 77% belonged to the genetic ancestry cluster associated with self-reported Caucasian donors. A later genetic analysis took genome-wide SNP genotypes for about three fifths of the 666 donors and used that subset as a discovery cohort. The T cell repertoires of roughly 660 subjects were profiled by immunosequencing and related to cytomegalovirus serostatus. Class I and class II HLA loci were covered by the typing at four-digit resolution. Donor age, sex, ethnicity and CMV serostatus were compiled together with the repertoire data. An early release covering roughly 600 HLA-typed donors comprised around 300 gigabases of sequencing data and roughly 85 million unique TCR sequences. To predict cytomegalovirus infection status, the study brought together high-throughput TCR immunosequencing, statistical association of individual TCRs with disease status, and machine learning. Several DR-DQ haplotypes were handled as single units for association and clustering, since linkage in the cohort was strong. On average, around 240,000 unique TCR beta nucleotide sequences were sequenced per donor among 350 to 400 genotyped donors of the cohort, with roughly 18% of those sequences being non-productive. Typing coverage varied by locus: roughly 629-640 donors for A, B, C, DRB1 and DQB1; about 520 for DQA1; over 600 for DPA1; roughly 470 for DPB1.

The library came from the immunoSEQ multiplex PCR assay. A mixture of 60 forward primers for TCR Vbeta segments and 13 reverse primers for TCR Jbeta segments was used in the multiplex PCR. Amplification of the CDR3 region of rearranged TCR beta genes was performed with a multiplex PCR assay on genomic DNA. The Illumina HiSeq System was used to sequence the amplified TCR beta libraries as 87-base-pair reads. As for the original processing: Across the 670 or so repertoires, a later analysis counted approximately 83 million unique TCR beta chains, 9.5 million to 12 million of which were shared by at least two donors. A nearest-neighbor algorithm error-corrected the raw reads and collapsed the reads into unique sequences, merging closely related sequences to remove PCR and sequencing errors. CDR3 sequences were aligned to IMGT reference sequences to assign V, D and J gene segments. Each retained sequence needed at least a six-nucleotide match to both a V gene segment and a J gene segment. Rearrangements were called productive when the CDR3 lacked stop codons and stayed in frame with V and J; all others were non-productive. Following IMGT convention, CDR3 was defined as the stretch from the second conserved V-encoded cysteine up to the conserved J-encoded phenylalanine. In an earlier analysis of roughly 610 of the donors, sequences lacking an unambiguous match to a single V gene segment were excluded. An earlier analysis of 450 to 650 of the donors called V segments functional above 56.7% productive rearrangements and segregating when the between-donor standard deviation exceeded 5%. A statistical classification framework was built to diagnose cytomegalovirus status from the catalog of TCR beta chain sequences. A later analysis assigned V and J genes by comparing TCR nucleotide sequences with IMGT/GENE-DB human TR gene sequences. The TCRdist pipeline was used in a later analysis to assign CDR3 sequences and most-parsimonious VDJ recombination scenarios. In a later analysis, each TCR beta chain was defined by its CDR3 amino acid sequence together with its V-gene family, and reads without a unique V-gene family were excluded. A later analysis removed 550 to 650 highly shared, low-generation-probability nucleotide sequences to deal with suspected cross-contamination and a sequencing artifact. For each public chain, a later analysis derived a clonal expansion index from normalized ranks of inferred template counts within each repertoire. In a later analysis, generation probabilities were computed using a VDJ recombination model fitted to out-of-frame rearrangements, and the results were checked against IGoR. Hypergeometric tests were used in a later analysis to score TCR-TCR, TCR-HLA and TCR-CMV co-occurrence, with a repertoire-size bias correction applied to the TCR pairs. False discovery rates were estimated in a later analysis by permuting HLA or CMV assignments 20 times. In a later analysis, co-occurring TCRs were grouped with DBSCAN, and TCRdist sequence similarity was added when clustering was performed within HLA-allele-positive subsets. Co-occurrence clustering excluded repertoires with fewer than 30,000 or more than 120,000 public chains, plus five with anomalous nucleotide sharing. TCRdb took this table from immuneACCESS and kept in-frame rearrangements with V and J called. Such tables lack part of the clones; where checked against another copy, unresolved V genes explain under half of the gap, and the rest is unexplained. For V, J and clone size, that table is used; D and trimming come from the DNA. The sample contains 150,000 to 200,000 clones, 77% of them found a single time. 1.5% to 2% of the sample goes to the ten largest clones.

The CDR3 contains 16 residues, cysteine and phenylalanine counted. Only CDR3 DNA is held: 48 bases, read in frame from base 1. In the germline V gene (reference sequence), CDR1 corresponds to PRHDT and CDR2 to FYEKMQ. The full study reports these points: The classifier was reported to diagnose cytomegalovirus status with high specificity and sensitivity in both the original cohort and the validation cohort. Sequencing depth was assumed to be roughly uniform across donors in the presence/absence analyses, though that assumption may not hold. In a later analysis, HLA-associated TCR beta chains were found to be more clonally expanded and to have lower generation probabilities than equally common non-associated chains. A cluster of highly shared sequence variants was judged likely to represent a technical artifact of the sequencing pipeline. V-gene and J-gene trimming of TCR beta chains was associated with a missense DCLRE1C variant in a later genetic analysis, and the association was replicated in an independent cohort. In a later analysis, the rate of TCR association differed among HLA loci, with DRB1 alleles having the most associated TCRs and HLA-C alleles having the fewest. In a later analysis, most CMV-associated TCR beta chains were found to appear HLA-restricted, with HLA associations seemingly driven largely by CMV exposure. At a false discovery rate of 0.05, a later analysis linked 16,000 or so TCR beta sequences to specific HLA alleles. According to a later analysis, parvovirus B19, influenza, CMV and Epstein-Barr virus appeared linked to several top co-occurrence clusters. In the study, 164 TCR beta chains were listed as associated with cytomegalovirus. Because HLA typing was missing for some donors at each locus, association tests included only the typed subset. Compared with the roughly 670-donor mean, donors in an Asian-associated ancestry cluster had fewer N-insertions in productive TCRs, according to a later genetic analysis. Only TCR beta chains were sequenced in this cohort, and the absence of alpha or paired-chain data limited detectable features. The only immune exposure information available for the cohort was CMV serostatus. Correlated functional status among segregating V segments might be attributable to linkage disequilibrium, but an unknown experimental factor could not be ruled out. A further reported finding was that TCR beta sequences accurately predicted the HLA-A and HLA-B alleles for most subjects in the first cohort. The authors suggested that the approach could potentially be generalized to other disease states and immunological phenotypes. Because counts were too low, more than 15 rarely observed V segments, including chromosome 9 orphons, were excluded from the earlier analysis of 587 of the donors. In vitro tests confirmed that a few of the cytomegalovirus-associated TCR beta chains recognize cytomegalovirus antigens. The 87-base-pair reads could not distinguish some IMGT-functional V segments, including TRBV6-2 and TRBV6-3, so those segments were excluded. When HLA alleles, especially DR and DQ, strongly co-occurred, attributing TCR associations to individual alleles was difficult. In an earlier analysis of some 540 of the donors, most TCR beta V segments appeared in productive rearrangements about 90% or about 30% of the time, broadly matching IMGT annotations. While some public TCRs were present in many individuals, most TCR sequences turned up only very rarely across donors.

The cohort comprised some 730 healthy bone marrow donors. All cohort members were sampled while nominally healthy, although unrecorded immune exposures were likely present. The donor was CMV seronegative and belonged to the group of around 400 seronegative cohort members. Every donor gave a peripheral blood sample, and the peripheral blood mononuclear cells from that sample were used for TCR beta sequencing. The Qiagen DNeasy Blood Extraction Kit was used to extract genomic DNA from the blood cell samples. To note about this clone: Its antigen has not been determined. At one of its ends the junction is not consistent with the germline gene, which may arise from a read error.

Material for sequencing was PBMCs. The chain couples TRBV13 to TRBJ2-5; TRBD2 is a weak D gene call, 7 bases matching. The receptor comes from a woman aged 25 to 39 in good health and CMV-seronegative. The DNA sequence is TGTGCCAGCAGCTTTGGATTGGGGGGGGGCGGAGAGACCCGGTACTTC. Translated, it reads CASSFGLGGGGETRYF.